The 2 T cell receptor beta chains in this list originate from one sample, sequenced in a study of regulatory T cells in long-lasting Graves disease. Specified time point: newly diagnosed GD, antithyroid drugs for less than 3 months. Generation of the TCR library employed RNA extracted from PBMCs. Both iRepertoire HTBI primers and Arm-PCR of CDR3 regions were used to build the TCR beta libraries. TCRdb analysed the multiplex PCR reads with MiXCR anew, one entry per CDR3 protein. The profile shows just over 600,000 distinct CDR3 sequences, roughly 15% of them singletons. The same specimen was also included in a second study, on T cells in Graves' hyperthyroidism and ophthalmopathy.

The specimen was peripheral blood mononuclear cells (PBMCs), collected at new diagnosis, from a patient treated with antithyroid drugs. The receptors were sampled from a woman aged 30 to 39 with Graves disease.

In its sample, this clonotype was seen a few times. The rearrangement uses TRBV3-1 and TRBJ1-5, with D perhaps matching TRBD1 (5 bases). The germline V gene encodes CDR1 LGHDT and CDR2 YNNKEL (reference sequence). With 2 bases removed from V and 0 bases from J, the gap between germline ends came to 17 bases. The CDR3 has 18 amino acids. This chain's CDR3 is CASSQFRMEGTSNQPQHF. The CDR3 DNA reads TGTGCCAGCAGCCAATTCCGGATGGAGGGGACTAGCAATCAGCCCCAGCATTTT.

This CDR3 reads CASTSPPNTGELFF. In DNA, the CDR3 is TGTGCCAGTACCTCCCCCCCGAACACCGGGGAGCTGTTTTTT. The rearrangement joins TRBV19 to TRBJ2-2; the D is unclear. The germline V and J ends were trimmed by 7 bases and 0 bases, with 9 bases remaining between them. The CDR3 runs 14 residues. Germline V gene data show CDR1 as LNHDA and CDR2 as SQIVND (reference sequence).